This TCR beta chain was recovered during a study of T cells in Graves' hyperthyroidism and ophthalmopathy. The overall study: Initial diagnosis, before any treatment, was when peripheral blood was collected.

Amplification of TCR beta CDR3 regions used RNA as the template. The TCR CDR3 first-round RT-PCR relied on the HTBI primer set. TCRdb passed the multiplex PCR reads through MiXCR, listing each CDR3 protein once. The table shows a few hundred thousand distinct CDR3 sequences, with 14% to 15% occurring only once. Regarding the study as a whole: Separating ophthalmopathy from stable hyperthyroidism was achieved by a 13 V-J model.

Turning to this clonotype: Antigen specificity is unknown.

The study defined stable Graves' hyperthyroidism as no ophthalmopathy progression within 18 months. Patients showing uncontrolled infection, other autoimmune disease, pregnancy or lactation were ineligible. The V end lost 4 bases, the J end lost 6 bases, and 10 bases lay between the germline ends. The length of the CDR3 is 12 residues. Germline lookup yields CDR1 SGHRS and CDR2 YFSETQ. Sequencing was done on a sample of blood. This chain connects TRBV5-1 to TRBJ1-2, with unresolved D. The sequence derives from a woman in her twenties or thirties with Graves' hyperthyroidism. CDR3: CASSVPGDGYTF. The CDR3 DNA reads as TGCGCCAGCAGCGTGCCCGGGGATGGCTACACCTTC.